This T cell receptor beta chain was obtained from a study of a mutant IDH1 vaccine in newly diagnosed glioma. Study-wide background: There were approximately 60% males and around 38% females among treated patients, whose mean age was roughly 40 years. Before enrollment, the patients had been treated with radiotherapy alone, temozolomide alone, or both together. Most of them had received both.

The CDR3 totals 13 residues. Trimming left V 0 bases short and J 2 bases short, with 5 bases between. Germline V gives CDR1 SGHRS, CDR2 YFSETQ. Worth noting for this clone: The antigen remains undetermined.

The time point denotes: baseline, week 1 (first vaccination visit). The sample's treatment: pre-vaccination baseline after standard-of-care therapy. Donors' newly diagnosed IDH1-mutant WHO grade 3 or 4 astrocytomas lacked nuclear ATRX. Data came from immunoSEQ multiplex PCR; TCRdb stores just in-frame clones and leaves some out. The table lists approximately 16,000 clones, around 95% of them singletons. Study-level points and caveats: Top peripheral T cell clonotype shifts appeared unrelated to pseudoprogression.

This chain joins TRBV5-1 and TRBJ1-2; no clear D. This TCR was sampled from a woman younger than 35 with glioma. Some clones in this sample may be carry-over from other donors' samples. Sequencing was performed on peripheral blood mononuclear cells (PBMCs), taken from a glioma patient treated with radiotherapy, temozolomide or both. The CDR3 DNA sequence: TGCGCCAGCAGCTTGGCGGGAAACTATGGCTACACCTTC. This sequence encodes CASSLAGNYGYTF.